This T cell receptor (beta chain) appears in the sequencing data of a study of cytomegalovirus exposure and HLA in healthy donors. Measured with immunoSEQ multiplex PCR; TCRdb has only the in-frame clones, and not every one. The data hold around 150,000 clones, with approximately 88% observed a single time. The CDR3 consists of 14 residues. Between the trimmed V and J ends, which lost 0 bases and 7 bases, there was a span of 12 bases. CDR1 and CDR2 from the germline V gene are LNHNV and YYDKDF (reference sequence). The rearrangement uses TRBV15 and TRBJ1-1; D call uncertain. The TCR was taken from a woman younger than 35 in good health and CMV-seropositive. The sample taken for sequencing was PBMCs. The CDR3 region is CATSRDLRPDEAFF. DNA for the CDR3: TGTGCCACCAGCAGAGATCTGCGGCCGGATGAAGCTTTCTTT.